This T cell receptor (beta chain) comes out of a study of technical replicates of blood from a handful of donors. TCRdb's copy holds only in-frame clones and misses some; the assay was immunoSEQ multiplex PCR. The sample lists 87,000 or so clones, about 91% occurring once. V gave up 4 bases and J gave up 6 bases, with 24 bases separating them. CDR1 is SGHVS, CDR2 FQNEAQ, per germline. This CDR3 has 18 amino acids. Sequencing was performed on T cells isolated from PBMCs. This receptor was obtained from a human donor in good health. The genes are TRBV7-8 and TRBJ2-2; the D gene is possibly TRBD1 (7 bases). The CDR3 protein is CASSSLTGRRMAAGELFF. CDR3 DNA sequence: TGTGCCAGCAGCTCCCTGACAGGGAGGAGAATGGCGGCCGGGGAGCTGTTTTTT.